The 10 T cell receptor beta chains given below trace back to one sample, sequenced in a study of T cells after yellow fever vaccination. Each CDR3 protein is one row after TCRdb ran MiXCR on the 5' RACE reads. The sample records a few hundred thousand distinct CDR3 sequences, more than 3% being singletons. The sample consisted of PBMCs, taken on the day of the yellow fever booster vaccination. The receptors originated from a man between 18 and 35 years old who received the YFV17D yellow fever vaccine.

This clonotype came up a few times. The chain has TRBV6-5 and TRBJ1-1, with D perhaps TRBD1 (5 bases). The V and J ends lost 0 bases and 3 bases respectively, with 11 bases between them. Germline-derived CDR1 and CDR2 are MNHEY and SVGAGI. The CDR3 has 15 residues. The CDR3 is CASSYSPGMDTEAFF. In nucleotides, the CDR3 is TGTGCCAGCAGTTACTCGCCAGGGATGGACACTGAAGCTTTCTTT.

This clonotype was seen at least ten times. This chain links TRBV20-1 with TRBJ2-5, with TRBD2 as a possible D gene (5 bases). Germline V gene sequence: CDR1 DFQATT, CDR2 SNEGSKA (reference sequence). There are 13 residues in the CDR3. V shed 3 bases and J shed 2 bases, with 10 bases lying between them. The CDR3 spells CSASDYRQETQYF. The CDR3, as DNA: TGCAGTGCTAGTGACTATCGGCAAGAGACCCAGTACTTC.

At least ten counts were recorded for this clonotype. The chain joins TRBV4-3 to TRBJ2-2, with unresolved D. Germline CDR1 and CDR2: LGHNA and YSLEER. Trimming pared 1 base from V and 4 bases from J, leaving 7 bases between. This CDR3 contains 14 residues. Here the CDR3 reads CASSQVSVTGELFF. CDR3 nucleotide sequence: TGCGCCAGCAGCCAAGTGTCAGTCACCGGGGAGCTGTTTTTT.

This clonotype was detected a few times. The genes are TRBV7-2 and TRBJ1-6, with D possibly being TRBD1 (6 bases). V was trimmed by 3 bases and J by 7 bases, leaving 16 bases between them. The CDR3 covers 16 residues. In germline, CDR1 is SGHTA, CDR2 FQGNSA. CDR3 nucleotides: TGTGCCAGCAGCTTGGGGGGGCCGGGGTTAAATTCACCCCTCCACTTT. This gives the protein CASSLGGPGLNSPLHF.

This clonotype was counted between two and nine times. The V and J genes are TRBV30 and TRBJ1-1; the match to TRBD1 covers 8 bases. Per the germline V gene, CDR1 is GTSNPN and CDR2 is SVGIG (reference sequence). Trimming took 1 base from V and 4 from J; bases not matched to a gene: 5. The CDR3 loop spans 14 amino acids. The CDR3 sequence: CAWSAPGQATEAFF. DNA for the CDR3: TGTGCCTGGAGTGCCCCGGGACAGGCCACTGAAGCTTTCTTT.

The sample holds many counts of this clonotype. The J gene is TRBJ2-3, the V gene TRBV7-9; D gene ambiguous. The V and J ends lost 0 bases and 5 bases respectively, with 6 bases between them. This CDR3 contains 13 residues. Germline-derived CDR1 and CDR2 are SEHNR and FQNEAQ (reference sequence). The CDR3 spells CASSLAGRDTQYF. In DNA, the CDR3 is TGTGCCAGCAGCTTAGCTGGTCGAGATACGCAGTATTTT.

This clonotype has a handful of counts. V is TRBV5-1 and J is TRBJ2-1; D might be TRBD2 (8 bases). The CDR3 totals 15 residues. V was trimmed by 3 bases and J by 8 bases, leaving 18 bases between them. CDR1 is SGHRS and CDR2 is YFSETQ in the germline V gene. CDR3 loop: CASSSGQSGGDEQFF. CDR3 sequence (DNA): TGCGCCAGCAGCTCGGGACAGTCCGGGGGGGATGAGCAGTTCTTC.

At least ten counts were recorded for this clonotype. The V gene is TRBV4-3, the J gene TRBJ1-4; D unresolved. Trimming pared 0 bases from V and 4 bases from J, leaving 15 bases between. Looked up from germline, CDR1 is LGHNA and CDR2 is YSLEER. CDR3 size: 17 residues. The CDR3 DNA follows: TGCGCCAGCAGCCAAGATACGGGGATGTGGCGTAATGAAAAACTGTTTTTT. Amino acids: CASSQDTGMWRNEKLFF.

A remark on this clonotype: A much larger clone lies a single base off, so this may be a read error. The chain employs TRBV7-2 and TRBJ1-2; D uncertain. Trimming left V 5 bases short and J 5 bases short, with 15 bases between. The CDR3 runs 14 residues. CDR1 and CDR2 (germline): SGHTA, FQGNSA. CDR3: CASSPDAGWYGYTF. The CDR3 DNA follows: TGTGCCAGCAGCCCGGATGCGGGGTGGTATGGCTACACCTTC.

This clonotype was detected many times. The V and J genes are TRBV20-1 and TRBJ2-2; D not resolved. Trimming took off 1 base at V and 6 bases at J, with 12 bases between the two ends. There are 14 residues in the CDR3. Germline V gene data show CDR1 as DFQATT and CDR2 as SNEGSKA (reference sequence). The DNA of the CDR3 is TGCAGTGCTAGAGTCCAGATTTACTCCGGGGAGCTGTTTTTT. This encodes CSARVQIYSGELFF.